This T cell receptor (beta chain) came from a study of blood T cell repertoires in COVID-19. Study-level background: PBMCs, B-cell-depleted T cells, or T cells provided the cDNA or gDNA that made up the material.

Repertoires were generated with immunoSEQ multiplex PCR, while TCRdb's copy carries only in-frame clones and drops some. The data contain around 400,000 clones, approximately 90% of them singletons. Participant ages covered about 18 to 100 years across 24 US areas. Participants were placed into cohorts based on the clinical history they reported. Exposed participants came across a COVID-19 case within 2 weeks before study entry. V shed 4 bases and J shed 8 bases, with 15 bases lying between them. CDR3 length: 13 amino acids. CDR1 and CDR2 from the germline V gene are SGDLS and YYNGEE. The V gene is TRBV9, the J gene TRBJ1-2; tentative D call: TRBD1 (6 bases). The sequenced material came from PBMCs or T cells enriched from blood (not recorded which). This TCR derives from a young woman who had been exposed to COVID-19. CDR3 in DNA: TGTGCCAGCAGCCAACAGGGAAAGGACGGCTACACCTTC. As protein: CASSQQGKDGYTF.